This TCR beta chain emerged from a study of blood T cells in healthy people across ages. Comment on this clonotype: Antigen unknown.

Study outcomes and limitations: Naive CD4+ cells and diversity were both higher in long-lived donors than in aged donors. Strongly correlated with naive T cell percentage was TCR beta diversity. The study regarded diversity estimates from one million T cells as underestimates.

Primers used in a second PCR of about 6 to 11 cycles were a sample-barcoded 5' primer and a J-beta primer mix. Every cDNA molecule carried a tag from a template-switch adaptor bearing 12 random nucleotides. Via MiXCR, TCRdb re-called the 5' RACE reads, giving one row per CDR3 protein. The sample shows approximately 790,000 distinct CDR3 sequences, less than 80% of them seen only once. The clonotype was recovered from a man aged 25-45 years in good health. Sequenced material: blood.

In DNA, the CDR3 is TGTGCCAGCAGCTTAGGTGTAGGGACAAAACCCTACGAGCAGTACTTC. Translating it yields CASSLGVGTKPYEQYF. The chain couples TRBV7-8 to TRBJ2-7; tentative D call: TRBD1 (6 bases). There are 16 residues in the CDR3. Germline V gene data show CDR1 as SGHVS and CDR2 as FQNEAQ. V lost 1 base, J lost 2 bases, and 15 bases lay in between.